Following are 18 T cell receptor beta chains from one sample sequenced in a study of metastatic and nonmetastatic thyroid tumors. TCRdb reanalyzed the PCR reads with MiXCR. The data contain fewer than 55,000 clones, approximately 15% of them singletons. Thyroid surgery had not been preceded by any treatment in any patient. The material sequenced was blood. Receptors originate from a female donor with papillary thyroid cancer or a benign thyroid nodule (not recorded which). Some clones in this sample may be carry-over from other donors' samples.

This clone has a count of ten or more. The chain employs TRBV6-1 and TRBJ1-4, with D possibly being TRBD1 (6 bases). The CDR3 covers 12 residues. CDR1 is MNHNS, CDR2 SASEGT, per germline. V dropped 6 bases and J dropped 10 bases, with 12 bases sitting between them. The CDR3 sequence: CASSGGRGKLFF. The CDR3 DNA is TGTGCCAGCAGCGGGGGGCGCGGAAAACTGTTTTTT.

The chain recombines TRBV5-8 with TRBJ2-7; no clear D. V was cut by 0 bases and J by 3 bases, with 1 base left in between. Per germline, CDR1 SGHTS and CDR2 YDEGEE. This CDR3 is built from 11 residues. CDR3 residues: CASSLVYEQYF. The CDR3 DNA reads as TGTGCCAGCAGCTTGGTCTACGAGCAGTACTTC.

The CDR3 nucleotides read TGTGCCAGCATTTTACTAGCGGGATATGAGCAGTACTTC. This gives the protein CASILLAGYEQYF. V usage is TRBV6-2 or TRBV6-3 and J usage is TRBJ2-7, with 10 bases identical to TRBD2. V lost 7 bases and J lost 7; bases outside the gene matches: 7. CDR1 and CDR2 from the germline V gene are MNHEY and SVGEGT. The CDR3 consists of 13 residues.

The chain couples TRBV6-4 to TRBJ1-1; D ambiguous. Germline V gene sequence: CDR1 MRHNA, CDR2 SNTAGT. The V gene lost 10 bases and the J gene lost 6 bases, with 18 bases spanning the gap. The CDR3 length is 13 residues. The chain's CDR3 is CATKREGTAEAFF. The CDR3 nucleotides read TGTGCCACCAAACGAGAGGGTACTGCTGAAGCTTTCTTT.

There are a few counts of this clone. The chain links TRBV6-2 or TRBV6-3 to TRBJ2-3; TRBD2 matches at 12 bases. Germline CDR1 is MNHEY and CDR2 is SVGEGT. This CDR3 comprises 16 residues. V was pared by 2 bases and J by 6 bases, with 6 bases of the junction left unmatched. For the CDR3, the DNA is TGTGCCAGCAGTTACCAGACTAGCGGGAGTGTGGATACGCAGTATTTT. Protein: CASSYQTSGSVDTQYF.

This clone was counted ten times or more. The chain carries TRBV11-2 and TRBJ2-2; D remains unclear. The V and J ends lost 2 bases and 1 base respectively, with 11 bases between them. Germline lookup yields CDR1 SGHAT and CDR2 FQNNGV. The CDR3 spans 16 residues. The DNA for the CDR3 is TGTGCCAGCAGCTTACCACGGTACGGGAACACCGGGGAGCTGTTTTTT. Residues: CASSLPRYGNTGELFF.

CDR3 loop: CASSPEGTGYNEQYF. The CDR3 DNA reads as TGTGCCAGCAGCCCCGAAGGGACGGGATACAATGAGCAGTACTTC. V and J are TRBV9 and TRBJ2-1; D possibly uses TRBD1 or TRBD2 (5 bases each). The end of the DNA aligns better with TRBJ2-7, so the J call may be wrong. In germline, CDR1 is SGDLS, CDR2 YYNGEE. This CDR3 is built from 15 residues.

This clone was counted ten times or more. Distinct nucleotide sequences in the sample also encode this CDR3. V is TRBV12-3 or TRBV12-4 and J is TRBJ1-4; no firm D call. CDR3 length: 14 residues. Between the trimmed V and J ends, which lost 11 bases and 6 bases, there was a span of 19 bases. The CDR3 sequence is CAAGGPSVDEKLFF. As DNA, the CDR3 is TGTGCCGCGGGCGGGCCTTCAGTGGATGAAAAACTGTTTTTT.

The chain combines TRBV24-1 with TRBJ2-3; D is undetermined. Germline assignment: CDR1 KGHDR and CDR2 SFDVKD. The CDR3 sequence is 13 residues long. V was cut by 2 bases and J by 5 bases, with 7 bases left in between. The CDR3 loop reads CATSDSDRDTQYF. CDR3 coding DNA: TGTGCCACCAGTGATTCAGATCGAGATACGCAGTATTTT.

This clone was observed at least ten times. The genes are TRBV19 and TRBJ2-3; 7 positions match TRBD2. V shed 5 bases and J 2 bases; nucleotides not matched to a gene: 7. This CDR3 comprises 15 residues. Germline assignment: CDR1 LNHDA and CDR2 SQIVND (reference sequence). CDR3: CASSELAGSTDTQYF. The CDR3 coding sequence is TGTGCCAGTAGTGAGTTAGCGGGTTCCACAGATACGCAGTATTTT.

Comments on this clone: A read error may explain this, as a much larger clone is one base away. The genes are TRBV5-1 and TRBJ2-3, with D perhaps TRBD1 or TRBD2 (6 bases each). Trimming stripped 5 bases from V and 5 bases from J, with 12 bases between. This CDR3 contains 13 residues. The germline CDR1 and CDR2 sequences are SGHRS and YFSETQ. Written as DNA, the CDR3 is TGCGCCAGCAGTTCGGGGGCGGGAGATACGCAGTATTTT. The encoded protein is CASSSGAGDTQYF.

This clone was counted many times. The sample contains more than one DNA sequence encoding this CDR3. This rearrangement joins TRBV11-2 to TRBJ2-5; D not certain. This CDR3 is built from 15 residues. V was clipped by 5 bases and J by 5 bases, with 18 bases between them. Germline V CDR1 and CDR2: SGHAT, FQNNGV. CDR3 in DNA: TGTGCCAGCAGCCCAAACGATCAAAGGCGGGAGACCCAGTACTTC. Encoded protein: CASSPNDQRRETQYF.

Many counts were recorded for this clone. J is TRBJ2-1 and V is TRBV19; a possible D gene is TRBD2 (5 bases). This CDR3 has 15 residues. Trimming left V 5 bases short and J 9 bases short, with 20 bases between. Germline V lookup: CDR1 LNHDA, CDR2 SQIVND (reference sequence). Here the CDR3 reads CASSAAAGVSPEQFF. CDR3 DNA: TGTGCCAGTAGTGCGGCCGCCGGGGTCTCCCCTGAGCAGTTCTTC.

J is TRBJ2-3 and V is TRBV20-1; 12 bases agree with TRBD2. The CDR3 length is 20 residues. V trimming: 2 bases; J trimming: 0 bases; junction bases outside the gene matches: 15. Germline CDR1 DFQATT, CDR2 SNEGSKA (reference sequence). This CDR3 is CSARLVLRLAGGPSTDTQYF. The CDR3 coding sequence is TGCAGTGCTAGATTGGTGCTTCGGCTAGCGGGGGGGCCTAGCACAGATACGCAGTATTTT.

There are many counts of this clone. This chain uses TRBV7-9 with TRBJ1-4, with no clear D. The V and J ends lost 6 bases and 0 bases respectively, with 5 bases between them. The CDR3 has 13 residues. Germline-derived CDR1 and CDR2 are SEHNR and FQNEAQ (reference sequence). DNA of the CDR3: TGTGCCAGCAGTTCAGCAACTAATGAAAAACTGTTTTTT. It codes for CASSSATNEKLFF.

CDR3 sequence (DNA): TGCAGTGTTGCTAGCGGGAGTGGGTCCTACAATGAGCAGTTCTTC. Translating it yields CSVASGSGSYNEQFF. The chain links TRBV20-1 to TRBJ2-1; 10 bases match TRBD2. CDR3 length: 15 residues. CDR1 is DFQATT, CDR2 SNEGSKA, per germline (reference sequence). The V segment lost 7 bases and the J segment 1 base; nucleotides outside the gene matches: 7.

The chain couples TRBV9 to TRBJ2-7; tentatively, D is TRBD1 or TRBD2 (5 bases each). V was clipped by 4 bases and J by 0 bases, with 14 bases between them. The germline gives CDR1 SGDLS, CDR2 YYNGEE. The CDR3 has 15 residues. The CDR3 bases are TGTGCCAGCAGCTTCGGGACGGAGTACTCCTACGAGCAGTACTTC. Encoded protein: CASSFGTEYSYEQYF.

This clone was counted only a few times. A much larger clone lies a single base off, so this may be a read error. The same CDR3 is also encoded by other DNA sequences in this sample. The chain is built from TRBV12-3 or TRBV12-4 and TRBJ1-1; no clear D gene. The CDR3 is 13 amino acids. V dropped 3 bases and J dropped 5 bases, with 10 bases sitting between them. The CDR3 sequence: CASSFMGRTEAFF. The CDR3 bases are TGTGCCAGCAGTTTCATGGGTCGGACTGAAGCTTTCTTT.